The 31 T cell receptor beta chains below were found in one sample sequenced in a study of cytomegalovirus exposure and HLA in healthy donors. This PCR relied on a set of 60 Vbeta primers and 13 Jbeta primers. Produced via immunoSEQ multiplex PCR; TCRdb's table is partial and in-frame only. The profile covers more than 85,000 clones, with over 80% appearing a single time and about 6.9% taken by the ten largest. Sample: PBMCs. The receptors derive from a man aged 30 to 45 in good health and CMV-seropositive.

This clone occurred once. The CDR3 nucleotides are TGTGCCAGCAGTTCAATTTACGAGCAGTACTTC. Amino acid sequence: CASSSIYEQYF. V is TRBV6-5 and J is TRBJ2-7; D unresolved. The germline V gene encodes CDR1 MNHEY and CDR2 SVGAGI. V shed 4 bases and J shed 4 bases, with 5 bases lying between them. CDR3 length: 11 residues.

The rearrangement links TRBV2 to TRBJ2-7, with 8 bases lining up with TRBD1. Germline V gene data show CDR1 as SNHLY and CDR2 as FYNNEI. With V trimmed by 2 bases and J by 5 bases, 5 bases remained unmatched. This CDR3 comprises 14 residues. CDR3 sequence: CASSELGQGDEQYF. The CDR3 DNA is TGTGCCAGCAGTGAATTAGGACAGGGCGACGAGCAGTACTTC.

Only one count was recorded for this clone. The chain has TRBV7-8 and TRBJ2-5; D not resolved. CDR1 and CDR2 from the germline V gene are SGHVS and FQNEAQ. There are 13 residues in the CDR3. Trimming took 5 bases from V and 7 from J, leaving 14 bases between them. CDR3 coding DNA: TGTGCCAGCAGCCTCCCTTCTGCTAGGACCCAGTACTTC. It is translated as CASSLPSARTQYF.

This chain connects TRBV6-1 to TRBJ2-2; D gene unclear. The V gene lost 4 bases and the J gene lost 0 bases, with 6 bases spanning the gap. CDR3 length: 14 residues. The germline gives CDR1 MNHNS, CDR2 SASEGT. CDR3 coding DNA: TGTGCCAGCAGTGCCGGGTCGAACACCGGGGAGCTGTTTTTT. Its protein is CASSAGSNTGELFF.

This chain links TRBV7-9 with TRBJ1-1; D is ambiguous. There are 13 residues in the CDR3. CDR1 is SEHNR, CDR2 FQNEAQ, per germline (reference sequence). The V end lost 5 bases, the J end lost 0 bases, and 7 bases lay between the germline ends. CDR3 bases: TGTGCCAGCAGCCCTATGCTGAACACTGAAGCTTTCTTT. This gives the protein CASSPMLNTEAFF.

The CDR3 nucleotides are TGTGCCAGCAGCTCCGGACAGGGGGTCAATCAGCCCCAGCATTTT. Translation: CASSSGQGVNQPQHF. The chain is built from TRBV6-5 and TRBJ1-5; 10 bases agree with TRBD1. V shed 6 bases, J shed 3 bases, and the junction held 5 bases outside the gene matches. Germline V gene data show CDR1 as MNHEY and CDR2 as SVGAGI. The CDR3 consists of 15 residues.

This clone was seen more than once but under ten times. The chain is built from TRBV30 and TRBJ2-2; TRBD1 aligns across 8 bases. CDR1 GTSNPN and CDR2 SVGIG come from the germline V gene (reference sequence). The CDR3 is 12 amino acids. The V gene end was trimmed by 5 bases and the J gene end by 4 bases; junction bases not matched to a gene: 0. The CDR3 reads CAWGQGTGELFF. The CDR3 DNA is TGTGCCTGGGGACAGGGCACCGGGGAGCTGTTTTTT. Variable domain in full (rest from reference TRBV30 and TRBJ2-2): SQTIHQWPATLVQPVGSPLSLECTVEGTSNPNLYWYRQAAGRGLQLLFYSVGIGQISSEVPQNLSASRPQDRQFILSSKKLLLSDSGFYLCAWGQGTGELFFGEGSRLTVL.

The chain links TRBV27 to TRBJ1-5; 9 nucleotides line up with TRBD1. This CDR3 region has 16 residues. Looked up from germline, CDR1 is MNHEY and CDR2 is SMNVEV (reference sequence). Trimming removed 5 bases from V and 2 bases from J; junction bases left unmatched: 7. The CDR3 DNA follows: TGTGCCAGCAGTGCGAACAGGGGGCGCGGCAATCAGCCCCAGCATTTT. As protein: CASSANRGRGNQPQHF.

The chain links TRBV15 to TRBJ1-2, with D maybe TRBD1 (6 bases). Per germline, CDR1 LNHNV and CDR2 YYDKDF (reference sequence). V lost 3 bases to trimming and J lost 7 bases, with 18 bases between them. This CDR3 is 15 amino acids long. This chain's CDR3 is CATSSQRQAQAGYTF. The CDR3 DNA reads TGTGCCACCAGCAGCCAGAGACAGGCCCAGGCTGGCTACACCTTC. Variable domain in full (rest from reference TRBV15 and TRBJ1-2): DAMVIQNPRYQVTQFGKPVTLSCSQTLNHNVMYWYQQKSSQAPKLLFHYYDKDFNNEADTPDNFQSRRPNTSFCFLDIRSPGLGDTAMYLCATSSQRQAQAGYTFGSGTRLTVV.

About this clone itself: This could be a read error, since a much larger clone is one nucleotide away. The J gene is TRBJ2-7, the V gene TRBV5-4, with 10 bases that match TRBD1. This CDR3 spans 14 amino acids. Germline CDR1 and CDR2: SGHNT and YYREEE (reference sequence). The V and J ends lost 3 bases and 3 bases, in that order; junction bases with no gene match: 3. The CDR3 bases are TGTGCCAGCAGCTCCCGGGACAGGGGCTACGAGCAGTACTTC. It encodes CASSSRDRGYEQYF.

This chain uses TRBV21-1 with TRBJ2-5; the table's TRBD2 call for D was not verified on the DNA. TRBV21-1 is recorded as a pseudogene. This CDR3 spans 18 amino acids. DNA of the CDR3: TGTGCCAGCAGCAAAGGTAGGTGGGTAGCGGGGTTACGGGAGACCCAGTACTTC. Amino acids: CASSKGRWVAGLRETQYF.

The rearrangement links TRBV2 to TRBJ2-7, with a possible D match to TRBD1 (5 bases). Per germline, CDR1 SNHLY and CDR2 FYNNEI. The CDR3 runs 14 residues. The V end lost 4 bases, the J end lost 4 bases, and 14 bases lay between the germline ends. The CDR3 is CASSVRAPGYEQYF. CDR3 sequence (DNA): TGTGCCAGCAGTGTCCGGGCCCCAGGGTACGAGCAGTACTTC.

In this sample, this clone turned up once. This chain's CDR3 is CAISEGRRAHEQYF. CDR3 DNA: TGTGCCATCAGTGAAGGGCGCAGGGCCCACGAGCAGTACTTC. The V gene is TRBV10-3, the J gene TRBJ2-7; D perhaps matches TRBD1 (5 bases). The CDR3 runs to 14 residues. The V end was cut by 3 bases, the J end by 5 bases, with 14 bases between. CDR1 ENHRY and CDR2 SYGVKD come from the germline V gene.

By proportion, this clone is medium-sized. J is TRBJ2-5 and V is TRBV5-6; possibly TRBD1 for D (7 bases). Trimming removed 2 bases at V and 4 bases at J, with 12 bases between. The CDR3 is made up of 14 amino acids. The germline V gene has CDR1 SGHDT and CDR2 YYEEEE. CDR3 in DNA: TGTGCCAGCAGCTTACAGGGGCGGGGAGAGACCCAGTACTTC. Residues: CASSLQGRGETQYF.

V and J are TRBV6-5 and TRBJ1-1, with D unresolved. Germline lookup yields CDR1 MNHEY and CDR2 SVGAGI. Deletions cut 4 bases from V and 4 bases from J, with 10 bases between. The CDR3 loop spans 13 amino acids. The CDR3 is CASSSLRGTEAFF. CDR3 sequence (DNA): TGTGCCAGCAGTTCCCTTCGGGGCACTGAAGCTTTCTTT.

The chain uses TRBV6-4 and TRBJ2-1, with 7 bases fitting TRBD1. The CDR3 runs to 15 residues. The V segment lost 0 bases and the J segment 4 bases; nucleotides outside the gene matches: 3. Germline-derived CDR1 and CDR2 are MRHNA and SNTAGT. The CDR3 coding sequence is TGTGCCAGCAGTGACTCCGGGACAGATTACAATGAGCAGTTCTTC. The encoded protein is CASSDSGTDYNEQFF.

The chain joins TRBV4-2 to TRBJ2-5; D perhaps matches TRBD1 (5 bases). The V gene lost 0 bases and the J gene lost 4 bases, with 9 bases spanning the gap. CDR1 is LGHNA, CDR2 YNFKEQ, per germline. The CDR3 consists of 14 residues. CDR3 DNA sequence: TGTGCCAGCAGCCAAGAGGCCCAGGGAGAGACCCAGTACTTC. Translation: CASSQEAQGETQYF.

The chain is built from TRBV2 and TRBJ2-5, with 9 bases lining up with TRBD1. Trimming cost V 7 bases and J 11 bases; bases outside gene matches: 14. Germline CDR1 reads SNHLY; CDR2 reads FYNNEI. CDR3 size: 14 residues. DNA of the CDR3: TGTGCCAGCAAGCCTCAACAGGGGGCAAGGGAGCAGTACTTC. Amino acid sequence: CASKPQQGAREQYF.

This chain connects TRBV5-4 to TRBJ2-3, with D possibly matching TRBD2 (5 bases). Germline CDR1 and CDR2: SGHNT and YYREEE (reference sequence). The CDR3 contains 15 residues. V was shortened by 1 base and J by 2 bases, with 11 bases between the two germline ends. The CDR3 coding sequence is TGTGCCAGCAGCTTGCTGGCTAGCTCCACAGATACGCAGTATTTT. As protein: CASSLLASSTDTQYF.

This chain connects TRBV9 to TRBJ2-6; D remains unclear. Germline CDR1 and CDR2: SGDLS and YYNGEE. CDR3 size: 14 residues. V lost 3 bases to trimming and J lost 0 bases, with 4 bases between them. The CDR3 DNA is TGTGCCAGCAGCGCGTTCTCTGGGGCCAACGTCCTGACTTTC. Its translation is CASSAFSGANVLTF.

The rearrangement joins TRBV7-9 to TRBJ2-5, with 7 positions matching TRBD2. The J segment lost 1 base and the V segment lost 4 bases, leaving 6 bases of the junction unmatched. The V gene's germline CDR1 is SEHNR and CDR2 FQNEAQ (reference sequence). The CDR3 consists of 15 residues. For the CDR3, the DNA is TGTGCCAGCAGCTCTAGACTAGCCCGCCAAGAGACCCAGTACTTC. Its translation: CASSSRLARQETQYF.

This clone was detected only once. V and J are TRBV5-1 and TRBJ2-7; TRBD1 matches at 7 bases. The V gene end was trimmed by 4 bases and the J gene end by 3 bases; junction bases not matched to a gene: 10. This CDR3 comprises 15 residues. CDR1 and CDR2 from the germline V gene are SGHRS and YFSETQ. This CDR3 reads CASSVDTGQNYEQYF. For the CDR3, the DNA is TGCGCCAGCAGCGTGGATACGGGACAGAACTACGAGCAGTACTTC. Full variable domain (missing parts from reference TRBV5-1 and TRBJ2-7): KAGVTQTPRYLIKTRGQQVTLSCSPISGHRSVSWYQQTPGQGLQFLFEYFSETQRNKGNFPGRFSGRQFSNSRSEMNVSTLELGDSALYLCASSVDTGQNYEQYFGPGTRLTVT.

The chain has TRBV2 and TRBJ1-6, with D perhaps matching TRBD1 (6 bases). Per the germline V gene, CDR1 is SNHLY and CDR2 is FYNNEI. The CDR3 has 13 amino acids. Trimming pared 4 bases from V and 6 bases from J, leaving 7 bases between. The DNA for the CDR3 is TGTGCCAGCAGTGCAGGGGTTAATTCACCCCTCCACTTT. This encodes CASSAGVNSPLHF.

The gene calls are TRBV19 and TRBJ2-7, with TRBD2 matching over 10 bases. The CDR3 runs 16 residues. The germline gives CDR1 LNHDA, CDR2 SQIVND (reference sequence). The J segment lost 2 bases and the V segment lost 3 bases, leaving 7 bases of the junction unmatched. CDR3 DNA: TGTGCCAGTAGTATTTCAAGCGGGGGGGCCGCCTACGAGCAGTACTTC. As protein: CASSISSGGAAYEQYF.

This clone has a single count. The chain is built from TRBV6-6 and TRBJ1-2, with D possibly matching TRBD1 (6 bases). V was shortened by 7 bases and J by 8 bases, with 20 bases between the two germline ends. Looked up from germline, CDR1 is MNHNY and CDR2 is SVGAGI (reference sequence). This CDR3 has 14 residues. The CDR3: CASTPDSGRIGYTF. The CDR3 bases are TGTGCCAGCACCCCGGACAGCGGAAGGATAGGCTACACCTTC.

The V gene is TRBV25-1, the J gene TRBJ1-1; D is unclear. CDR1 is MGHDK, CDR2 SYGVNS, per germline. This CDR3 is built from 13 residues. V gave up 2 bases and J gave up 6 bases, with 10 bases separating them. The DNA for the CDR3 is TGTGCCAGCAGTGAAACGGGTTTGGCTGAAGCTTTCTTT. Translation: CASSETGLAEAFF.

The CDR3 DNA sequence: TGTGCCAGCAGCTTTCCCGGGGAGGGTGAAAAACTGTTTTTT. Protein product: CASSFPGEGEKLFF. The chain is built from TRBV5-6 and TRBJ1-4; no firm D call. The length of the CDR3 is 14 residues. From germline, CDR1 is SGHDT and CDR2 YYEEEE. V lost 2 bases and J lost 7, with 12 bases in between. The variable domain in full, with the rest retrieved from reference TRBV5-6 and TRBJ1-4, is DAGVTQSPTHLIKTRGQQVTLRCSPKSGHDTVSWYQQALGQGPQFIFQYYEEEERQRGNFPDRFSGHQFPNYSSELNVNALLLGDSALYLCASSFPGEGEKLFFGSGTQLSVL.

This clone was counted a single time. This sequence joins TRBV4-1 and TRBJ1-5; 9 bases are shared with TRBD1. The CDR3 has 17 amino acids. The V and J ends lost 0 bases and 2 bases, in that order; junction bases with no gene match: 5. Germline loops: CDR1 MGHRA, CDR2 YSYEKL. The CDR3 DNA follows: TGCGCCAGCAGCCAAGATGGGACAGGGTATGGCAATCAGCCCCAGCATTTT. This codes for CASSQDGTGYGNQPQHF.

The V call is TRBV30, the J call TRBJ2-4; a weak D match, TRBD2 (6 bases). The V and J ends lost 2 bases and 3 bases respectively, with 17 bases between them. The CDR3 is 16 residues long. Germline-derived CDR1 and CDR2 are GTSNPN and SVGIG (reference sequence). CDR3 bases: TGTGCCTGGAGTTTCACTGGGGGAGGAAGCAAAAACATTCAGTACTTC. Translation: CAWSFTGGGSKNIQYF. The complete variable domain, with remaining parts taken from reference TRBV30 and TRBJ2-4, reads SQTIHQWPATLVQPVGSPLSLECTVEGTSNPNLYWYRQAAGRGLQLLFYSVGIGQISSEVPQNLSASRPQDRQFILSSKKLLLSDSGFYLCAWSFTGGGSKNIQYFGAGTRLSVL.

On this clone: A read error is likely here: a far larger clone is one base away. The CDR3 carries no conserved terminal phenylalanine or tryptophan, so it likely arises from a read error. This sequence joins TRBV4-3 and TRBJ2-3; 13 nucleotides match TRBD2. This CDR3 has 16 amino acids. Per germline, CDR1 LGHNA and CDR2 YSLEER. J lost 6 bases, V lost 4 bases, and 7 bases had no gene match. The CDR3 DNA reads as TGCGCCAGCAGCCGCACTAGCGGGGGGGCGGAGGATACGCAGTATGTT. Translating it yields CASSRTSGGAEDTQYV.

In the case of this clone: Other DNA variants within this sample encode the same CDR3. The J gene is TRBJ2-7, the V gene TRBV7-9; D may be TRBD1 (6 bases). CDR1 and CDR2 from the germline V gene are SEHNR and FQNEAQ (reference sequence). The germline V and J ends were trimmed by 0 bases and 0 bases, with 6 bases remaining between them. This CDR3 contains 14 residues. This chain's CDR3 is CASSLAGGSYEQYF. CDR3 coding DNA: TGTGCCAGCAGCTTAGCAGGGGGCTCCTACGAGCAGTACTTC.